What follows are 17 T cell receptor beta chains derived from one specimen sequenced in a study of early T cells in non-severe SARS-CoV-2 infection. TCRdb ran MiXCR on the 5' RACE reads and lists one entry per CDR3 protein. The data contain about 56,000 distinct CDR3 sequences, approximately 15% of them singletons. Specimen: whole blood, collected at baseline. The origin of the receptors is an adult who was a healthcare worker with PCR-confirmed SARS-CoV-2 infection or an uninfected control (not recorded which).

The rearrangement links TRBV2 to TRBJ1-1; perhaps TRBD1 as D (5 bases). The CDR3 has 14 residues. V was shortened by 3 bases and J by 5 bases, with 13 bases between the two germline ends. Germline V lookup: CDR1 SNHLY, CDR2 FYNNEI. DNA of the CDR3: TGTGCCAGCAGTGAGGGGGGATGGGTAACTGAAGCTTTCTTT. Protein product: CASSEGGWVTEAFF.

The count of this clonotype is one. J is TRBJ2-3 and V is TRBV5-6; no clear D. V was clipped by 5 bases and J by 4 bases, with 8 bases between them. In germline, CDR1 is SGHDT, CDR2 YYEEEE. This CDR3 has 12 amino acids. The CDR3 reads CASSGLSDTQYF. The CDR3 DNA is TGTGCCAGCAGTGGCCTATCAGATACGCAGTATTTT.

Only a few counts were recorded for this clonotype. The V and J genes are TRBV3-1 and TRBJ1-2; the D is unclear. The CDR3 sequence is 12 residues long. Trimming pared 1 base from V and 8 bases from J, leaving 8 bases between. Germline CDR1 is LGHDT and CDR2 is YNNKEL (reference sequence). The CDR3 coding sequence is TGTGCCAGCAGCCAAGCAGACGGAGGCTACACCTTC. Translating gives CASSQADGGYTF.

This sequence joins TRBV20-1 and TRBJ2-5, with D hard to call. The V end lost 3 bases, the J end lost 1 base, and 6 bases lay between the germline ends. The CDR3 is 12 residues long. CDR1 is DFQATT and CDR2 is SNEGSKA in the germline V gene (reference sequence). The CDR3 DNA is TGCAGTGCTAGGGCAGGCCAAGAGACCCAGTACTTC. Its protein is CSARAGQETQYF.

The V and J genes are TRBV12-3 or TRBV12-4 and TRBJ2-3; D might be TRBD2 (6 bases). The CDR3 length is 14 residues. V gave up 4 bases and J gave up 4 bases, with 12 bases separating them. CDR3 sequence (DNA): TGTGCCAGCAGTTCAACCGGGGGAGCAGATACGCAGTATTTT. Protein sequence: CASSSTGGADTQYF.

The chain uses TRBV30 and TRBJ1-3; D remains ambiguous. Trimming cost V 4 bases and J 2 bases, with 6 bases left between them. CDR3 length: 12 residues. The V gene's germline CDR1 is GTSNPN and CDR2 SVGIG (reference sequence). DNA of the CDR3: TGTGCCTGGAAGGGAACTGGAAACACCATATATTTT. As protein: CAWKGTGNTIYF.

The table lists this clonotype with a few counts. This chain joins TRBV27 and TRBJ2-7, with D perhaps TRBD1 or TRBD2 (6 bases each). The CDR3 contains 17 residues. Germline CDR1 and CDR2: MNHEY and SMNVEV (reference sequence). The ends were cut back, 4 bases at V and 1 base at J, with 20 bases in the middle. The CDR3: CASSSARGTPTSYEQYF. The CDR3 region has the DNA TGTGCCAGCAGTTCCGCCCGGGGGACACCCACGTCCTACGAGCAGTACTTC.

V gene TRBV5-1 combines with J gene TRBJ2-7, with 11 bases lining up with TRBD1. J was trimmed by 4 bases and V by 4 bases; bases with no gene match: 4. The CDR3 contains 14 residues. Looked up from germline, CDR1 is SGHRS and CDR2 is YFSETQ. The CDR3 loop is CASSHGTGGYEQYF. CDR3 bases: TGCGCCAGCAGCCACGGGACAGGGGGTTACGAGCAGTACTTC.

Ten or more counts support this clonotype. The chain is built from TRBV12-5 and TRBJ1-1, with 7 bases fitting TRBD1. Germline V gives CDR1 LGHNT, CDR2 FRNRAP. This CDR3 comprises 12 residues. J lost 3 bases, V lost 5 bases, and 0 bases had no gene match. CDR3 in DNA: TGTGCTAGTGGTGACAGGGACACTGAAGCTTTCTTT. Translating it yields CASGDRDTEAFF.

For the CDR3, the DNA is TGTGCCAGCAGCTTGTGGGACAGGATCTACGAGCAGTACTTC. Translation gives CASSLWDRIYEQYF. The chain employs TRBV5-6 and TRBJ2-7; 8 bases map to TRBD1. The CDR3 runs to 14 residues. Trimming took 1 base from V and 3 from J; bases not matched to a gene: 3. Germline assignment: CDR1 SGHDT and CDR2 YYEEEE. Combining the CDR3 with reference TRBV5-6 and TRBJ2-7 gives the whole variable domain DAGVTQSPTHLIKTRGQQVTLRCSPKSGHDTVSWYQQALGQGPQFIFQYYEEEERQRGNFPDRFSGHQFPNYSSELNVNALLLGDSALYLCASSLWDRIYEQYFGPGTRLTVT.

This clonotype was counted a few times. The chain carries TRBV28 and TRBJ2-5; D remains ambiguous. Trimming took off 8 bases at V and 1 base at J, with 14 bases between the two ends. Germline values: CDR1 MDHEN, CDR2 SYDVKM. The CDR3 is 14 residues long. CDR3 residues: CASSTYRTQETQYF. The CDR3 DNA reads TGTGCCAGCTCAACCTACAGAACCCAAGAGACCCAGTACTTC.

This clonotype was found a few times. V usage is TRBV11-2 and J usage is TRBJ2-7, with D perhaps TRBD2 (5 bases). CDR3 size: 14 residues. Germline CDR1 reads SGHAT; CDR2 reads FQNNGV. Trimming took off 3 bases at V and 6 bases at J, with 15 bases between the two ends. The CDR3 spells CASSFSEGGFEQYF. CDR3 DNA sequence: TGTGCCAGCAGCTTTAGCGAGGGTGGCTTCGAGCAGTACTTC.

This clonotype was counted ten times or more. The chain uses TRBV20-1 and TRBJ2-5, with 9 bases aligning to TRBD2. CDR3 length: 15 amino acids. With V trimmed by 6 bases and J by 4 bases, 12 bases remained unmatched. Germline V CDR1 and CDR2: DFQATT, SNEGSKA (reference sequence). This CDR3 is CSAPISGRNGETQYF. The CDR3 region has the DNA TGCAGTGCGCCTATTAGCGGGAGAAACGGAGAGACCCAGTACTTC.

This clonotype was seen only a few times. The chain joins TRBV27 to TRBJ1-5; TRBD1 is a possible D gene (5 bases). V lost 5 bases and J 4 bases, leaving 15 bases between the germline ends. This CDR3 spans 15 amino acids. CDR1 and CDR2 from the germline V gene are MNHEY and SMNVEV (reference sequence). This CDR3 reads CASSPTVGVNQPQHF. CDR3 nucleotide sequence: TGTGCCAGCAGTCCCACAGTGGGGGTGAATCAGCCCCAGCATTTT.

This clonotype has more than one count but fewer than ten. The rearrangement joins TRBV7-2 to TRBJ2-7; D is ambiguous. Germline lookup yields CDR1 SGHTA and CDR2 FQGNSA. The CDR3 loop spans 15 amino acids. Trimming took 2 bases from V and 6 from J, leaving 17 bases between them. The CDR3: CASSLMAVSSREQYF. In nucleotides, the CDR3 is TGTGCCAGCAGCTTAATGGCGGTATCGTCCCGCGAGCAGTACTTC.

This clonotype was seen only a few times. V usage is TRBV7-9 and J usage is TRBJ2-1; 11 bases are shared with TRBD2. The V and J ends lost 3 bases and 5 bases, in that order; junction bases with no gene match: 3. CDR1 is SEHNR and CDR2 is FQNEAQ in the germline V gene (reference sequence). This CDR3 contains 15 residues. The CDR3 coding sequence is TGTGCCAGCAGCTTCACTAGCGGGAGTGACAATGAGCAGTTCTTC. Protein product: CASSFTSGSDNEQFF.

The sample holds many counts of this clonotype. The chain carries TRBV20-1 and TRBJ2-3; 14 positions match TRBD2. V gave up 3 bases and J gave up 0 bases; unmatched junction bases: 11. The CDR3 totals 19 residues. Per germline, CDR1 DFQATT and CDR2 SNEGSKA (reference sequence). DNA of the CDR3: TGCAGTGCTAGGGGGGGGACTAGCGGGAGAGCCAGAAGCACAGATACGCAGTATTTT. It yields the protein CSARGGTSGRARSTDTQYF.